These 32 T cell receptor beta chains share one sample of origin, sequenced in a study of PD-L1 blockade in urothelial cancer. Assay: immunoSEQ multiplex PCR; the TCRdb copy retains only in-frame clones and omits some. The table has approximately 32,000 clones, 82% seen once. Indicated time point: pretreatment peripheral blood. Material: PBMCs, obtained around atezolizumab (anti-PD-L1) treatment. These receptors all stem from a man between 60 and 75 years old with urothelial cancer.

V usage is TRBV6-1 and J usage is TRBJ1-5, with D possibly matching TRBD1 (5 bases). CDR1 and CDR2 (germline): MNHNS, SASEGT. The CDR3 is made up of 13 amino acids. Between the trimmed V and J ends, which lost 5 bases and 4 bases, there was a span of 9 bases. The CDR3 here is CASSPQGNQPQHF. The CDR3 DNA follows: TGTGCCAGCAGTCCGCAGGGAAATCAGCCCCAGCATTTT.

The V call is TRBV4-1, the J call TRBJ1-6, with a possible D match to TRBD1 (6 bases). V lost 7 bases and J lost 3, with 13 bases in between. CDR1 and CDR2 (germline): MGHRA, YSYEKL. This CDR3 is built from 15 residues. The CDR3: CASNQGPGYNSPLHF. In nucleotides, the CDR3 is TGCGCCAGCAACCAGGGGCCCGGCTATAATTCACCCCTCCACTTT.

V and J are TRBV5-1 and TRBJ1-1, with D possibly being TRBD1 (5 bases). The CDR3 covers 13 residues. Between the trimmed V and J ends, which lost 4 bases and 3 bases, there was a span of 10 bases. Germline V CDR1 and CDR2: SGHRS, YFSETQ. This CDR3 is CASSPSGDTEAFF. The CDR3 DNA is TGCGCCAGCAGCCCCTCGGGGGACACTGAAGCTTTCTTT.

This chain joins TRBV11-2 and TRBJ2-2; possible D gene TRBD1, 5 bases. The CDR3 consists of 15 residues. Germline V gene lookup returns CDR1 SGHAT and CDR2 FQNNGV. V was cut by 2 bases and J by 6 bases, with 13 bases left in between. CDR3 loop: CASSLTGVVSGELFF. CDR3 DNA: TGTGCCAGCAGCTTAACAGGTGTGGTTTCCGGGGAGCTGTTTTTT.

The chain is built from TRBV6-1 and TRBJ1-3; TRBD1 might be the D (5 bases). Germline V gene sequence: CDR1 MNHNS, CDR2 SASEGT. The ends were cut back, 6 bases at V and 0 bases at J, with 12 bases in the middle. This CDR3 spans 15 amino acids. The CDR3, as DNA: TGTGCCAGCAGGGAGGGACCGAGCTCTGGAAACACCATATATTTT. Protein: CASREGPSSGNTIYF.

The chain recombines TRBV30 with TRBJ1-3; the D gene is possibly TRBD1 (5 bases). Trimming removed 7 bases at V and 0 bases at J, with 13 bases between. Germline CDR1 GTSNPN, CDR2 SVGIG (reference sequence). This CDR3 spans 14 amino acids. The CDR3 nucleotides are TGTGCCTCGACAGCGTTCCTCTCTGGAAACACCATATATTTT. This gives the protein CASTAFLSGNTIYF.

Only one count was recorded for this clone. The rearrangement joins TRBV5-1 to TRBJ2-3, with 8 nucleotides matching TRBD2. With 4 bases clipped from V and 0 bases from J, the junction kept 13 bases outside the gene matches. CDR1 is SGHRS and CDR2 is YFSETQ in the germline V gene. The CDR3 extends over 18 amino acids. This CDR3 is CASSHRGGQTTSTDTQYF. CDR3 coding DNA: TGCGCCAGCAGCCACCGGGGGGGGCAGACTACTAGCACAGATACGCAGTATTTT.

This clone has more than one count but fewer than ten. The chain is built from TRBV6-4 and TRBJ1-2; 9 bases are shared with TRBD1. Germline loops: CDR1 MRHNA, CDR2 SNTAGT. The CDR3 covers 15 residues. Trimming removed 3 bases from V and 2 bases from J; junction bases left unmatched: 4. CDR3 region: CASSEYGQGNYGYTF. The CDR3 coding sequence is TGTGCCAGCAGTGAATACGGACAGGGGAACTATGGCTACACCTTC.

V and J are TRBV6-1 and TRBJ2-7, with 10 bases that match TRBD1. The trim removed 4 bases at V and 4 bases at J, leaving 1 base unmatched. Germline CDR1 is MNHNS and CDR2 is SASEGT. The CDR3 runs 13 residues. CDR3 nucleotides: TGTGCCAGCAGTGGGGACAGGGGATACGAGCAGTACTTC. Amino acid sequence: CASSGDRGYEQYF.

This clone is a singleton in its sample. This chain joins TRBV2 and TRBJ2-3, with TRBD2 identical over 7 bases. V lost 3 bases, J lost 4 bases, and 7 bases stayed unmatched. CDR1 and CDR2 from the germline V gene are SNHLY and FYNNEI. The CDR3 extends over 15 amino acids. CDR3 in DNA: TGTGCCAGCAGTGACCGGGGGGATGTCGCAGATACGCAGTATTTT. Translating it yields CASSDRGDVADTQYF.

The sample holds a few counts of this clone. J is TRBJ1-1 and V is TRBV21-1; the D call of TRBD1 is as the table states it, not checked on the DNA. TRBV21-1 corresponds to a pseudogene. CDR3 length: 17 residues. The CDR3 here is CASSTSRDRFPGGEAFF. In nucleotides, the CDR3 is TGTGCCAGCAGCACTTCCCGGGACAGATTTCCAGGCGGTGAAGCTTTCTTT.

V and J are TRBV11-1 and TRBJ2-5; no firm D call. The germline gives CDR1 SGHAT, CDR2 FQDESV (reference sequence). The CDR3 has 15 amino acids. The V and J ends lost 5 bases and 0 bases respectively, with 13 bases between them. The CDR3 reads CASSPPVEYQETQYF. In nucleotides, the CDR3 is TGTGCCAGCAGCCCCCCCGTCGAGTACCAAGAGACCCAGTACTTC.

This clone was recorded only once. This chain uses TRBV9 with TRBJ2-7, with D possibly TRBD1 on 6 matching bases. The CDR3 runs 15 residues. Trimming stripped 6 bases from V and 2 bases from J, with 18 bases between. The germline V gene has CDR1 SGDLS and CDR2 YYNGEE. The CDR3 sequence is CASNPSDSPTYEQYF. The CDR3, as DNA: TGTGCCAGCAACCCCTCGGACAGCCCTACCTACGAGCAGTACTTC.

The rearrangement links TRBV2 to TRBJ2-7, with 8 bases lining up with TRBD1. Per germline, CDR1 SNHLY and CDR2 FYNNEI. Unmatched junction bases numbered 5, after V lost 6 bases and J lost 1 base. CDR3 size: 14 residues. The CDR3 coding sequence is TGTGCCAGCAGCGGACAGGGTCCTTCCTACGAGCAGTACTTC. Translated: CASSGQGPSYEQYF.

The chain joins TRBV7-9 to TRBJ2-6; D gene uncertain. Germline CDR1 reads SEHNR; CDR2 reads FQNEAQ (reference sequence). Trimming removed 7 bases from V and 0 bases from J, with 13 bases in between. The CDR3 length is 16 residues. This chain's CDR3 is CASNPIRSSGANVLTF. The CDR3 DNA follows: TGTGCCAGCAACCCAATCCGGTCCTCTGGGGCCAACGTCCTGACTTTC.

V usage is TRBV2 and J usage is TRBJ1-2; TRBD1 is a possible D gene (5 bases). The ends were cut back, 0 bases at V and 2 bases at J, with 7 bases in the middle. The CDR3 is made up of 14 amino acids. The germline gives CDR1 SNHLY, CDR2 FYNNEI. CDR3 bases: TGTGCCAGCAGTGAAGCGGCAGGGAACTATGGCTACACCTTC. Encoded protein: CASSEAAGNYGYTF.

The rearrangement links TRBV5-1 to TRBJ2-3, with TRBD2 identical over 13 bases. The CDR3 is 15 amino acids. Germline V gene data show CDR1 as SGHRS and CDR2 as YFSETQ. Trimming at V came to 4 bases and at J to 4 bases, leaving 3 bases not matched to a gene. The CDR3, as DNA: TGCGCCAGCAGCCAGGGACTAGCGGGGCCAGATACGCAGTATTTT. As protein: CASSQGLAGPDTQYF.

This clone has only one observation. The CDR3 DNA follows: TGTGCCAGCAGCAGGACAGGGGCTCGGAACACCGGGGAGCTGTTTTTT. Translating it yields CASSRTGARNTGELFF. This chain joins TRBV2 and TRBJ2-2; TRBD1 matches 9 bases. Germline V CDR1 and CDR2: SNHLY, FYNNEI. The CDR3 contains 16 residues. The junction had 6 bases not matched to a gene; V was cut back by 6 bases and J by 1 base.

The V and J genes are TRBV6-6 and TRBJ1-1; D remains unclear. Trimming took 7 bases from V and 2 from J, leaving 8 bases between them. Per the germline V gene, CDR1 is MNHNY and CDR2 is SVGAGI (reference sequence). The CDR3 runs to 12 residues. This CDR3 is CASKRSNTEAFF. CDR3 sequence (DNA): TGTGCCAGCAAACGCAGTAACACTGAAGCTTTCTTT.

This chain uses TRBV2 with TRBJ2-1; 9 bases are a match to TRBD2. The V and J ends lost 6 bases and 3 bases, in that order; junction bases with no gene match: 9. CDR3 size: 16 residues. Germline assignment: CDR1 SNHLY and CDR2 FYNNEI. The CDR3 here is CASRPPGTSSYNEQFF. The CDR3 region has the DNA TGTGCCAGCAGACCCCCCGGGACTAGCAGCTACAATGAGCAGTTCTTC.

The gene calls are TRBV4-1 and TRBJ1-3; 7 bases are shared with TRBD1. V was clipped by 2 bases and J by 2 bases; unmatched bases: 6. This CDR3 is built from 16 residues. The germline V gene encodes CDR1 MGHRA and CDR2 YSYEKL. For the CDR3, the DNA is TGCGCCAGCAGCCAACTCCGGGACAGCACTGGAAACACCATATATTTT. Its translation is CASSQLRDSTGNTIYF.

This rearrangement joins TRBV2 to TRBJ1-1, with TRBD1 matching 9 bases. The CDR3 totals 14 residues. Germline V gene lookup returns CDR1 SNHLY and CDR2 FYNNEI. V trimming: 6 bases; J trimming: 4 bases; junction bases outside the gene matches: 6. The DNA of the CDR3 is TGTGCCAGCAGCCAACAGGGGGCTCCCACTGAAGCTTTCTTT. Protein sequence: CASSQQGAPTEAFF.

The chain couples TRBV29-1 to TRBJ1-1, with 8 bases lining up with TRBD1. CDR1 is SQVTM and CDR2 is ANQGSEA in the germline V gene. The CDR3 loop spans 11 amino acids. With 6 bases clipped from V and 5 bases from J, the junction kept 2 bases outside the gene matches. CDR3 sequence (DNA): TGCAGCGTCGACAGGGGAACTGAAGCTTTCTTT. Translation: CSVDRGTEAFF.

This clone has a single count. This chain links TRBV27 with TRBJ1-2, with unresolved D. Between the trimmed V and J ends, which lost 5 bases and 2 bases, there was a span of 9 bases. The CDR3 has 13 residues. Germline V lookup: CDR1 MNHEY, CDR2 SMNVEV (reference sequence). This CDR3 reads CASSRYRNYGYTF. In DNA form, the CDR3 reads TGTGCCAGCAGTCGGTACAGAAACTATGGCTACACCTTC.

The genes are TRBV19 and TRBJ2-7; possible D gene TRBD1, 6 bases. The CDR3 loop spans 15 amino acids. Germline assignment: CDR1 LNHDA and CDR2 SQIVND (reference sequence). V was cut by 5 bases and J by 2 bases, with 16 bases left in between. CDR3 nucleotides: TGTGCCAGTAGTCCCTCCAGACAGGAAGCCTACGAGCAGTACTTC. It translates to CASSPSRQEAYEQYF.

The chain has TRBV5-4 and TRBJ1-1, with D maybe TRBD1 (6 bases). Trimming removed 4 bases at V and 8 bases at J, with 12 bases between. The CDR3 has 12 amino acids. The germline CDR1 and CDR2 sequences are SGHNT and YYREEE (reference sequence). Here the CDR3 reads CASSQDRLEAFF. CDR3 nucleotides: TGTGCCAGCAGCCAAGACAGGTTAGAAGCTTTCTTT.

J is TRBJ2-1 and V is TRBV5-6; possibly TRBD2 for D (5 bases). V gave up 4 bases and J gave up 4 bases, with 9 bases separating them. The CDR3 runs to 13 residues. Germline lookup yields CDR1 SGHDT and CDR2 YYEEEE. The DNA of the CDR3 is TGTGCCAGCAGCCCCGGGGTTTACAATGAGCAGTTCTTC. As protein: CASSPGVYNEQFF.

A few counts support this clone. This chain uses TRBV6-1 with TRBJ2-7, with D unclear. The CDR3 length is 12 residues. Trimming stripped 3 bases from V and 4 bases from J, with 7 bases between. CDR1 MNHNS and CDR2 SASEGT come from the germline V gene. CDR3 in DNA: TGTGCCAGCAGTGAGCGGCCTTACGAGCAGTACTTC. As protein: CASSERPYEQYF.

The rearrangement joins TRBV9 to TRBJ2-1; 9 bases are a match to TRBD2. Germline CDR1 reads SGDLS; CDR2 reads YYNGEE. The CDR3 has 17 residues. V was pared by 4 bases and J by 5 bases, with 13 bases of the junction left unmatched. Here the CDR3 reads CASSPYTETSGNNEQFF. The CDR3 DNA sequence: TGTGCCAGCAGCCCCTATACTGAGACTAGCGGAAACAATGAGCAGTTCTTC.

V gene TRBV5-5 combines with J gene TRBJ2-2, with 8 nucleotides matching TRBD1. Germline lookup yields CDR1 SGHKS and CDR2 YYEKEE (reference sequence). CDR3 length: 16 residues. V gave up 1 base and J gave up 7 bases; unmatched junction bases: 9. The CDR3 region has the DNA TGTGCCAGCAGCTTGAATGTGTGGACAGGGCTCGGGGAGCTGTTTTTT. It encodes CASSLNVWTGLGELFF.

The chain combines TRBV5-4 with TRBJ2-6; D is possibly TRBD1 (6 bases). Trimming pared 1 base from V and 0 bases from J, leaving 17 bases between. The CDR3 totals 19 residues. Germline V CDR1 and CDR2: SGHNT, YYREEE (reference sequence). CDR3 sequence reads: CASSLFRGQFTSGANVLTF. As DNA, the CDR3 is TGTGCCAGCAGCTTGTTTCGTGGACAGTTCACCTCTGGGGCCAACGTCCTGACTTTC.

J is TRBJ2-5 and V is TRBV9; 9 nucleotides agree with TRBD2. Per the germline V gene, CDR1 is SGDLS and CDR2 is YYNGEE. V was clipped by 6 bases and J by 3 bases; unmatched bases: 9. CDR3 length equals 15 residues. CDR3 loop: CASTRRGGPEETQYF. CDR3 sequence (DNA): TGTGCCAGCACGAGGCGGGGGGGCCCGGAAGAGACCCAGTACTTC.